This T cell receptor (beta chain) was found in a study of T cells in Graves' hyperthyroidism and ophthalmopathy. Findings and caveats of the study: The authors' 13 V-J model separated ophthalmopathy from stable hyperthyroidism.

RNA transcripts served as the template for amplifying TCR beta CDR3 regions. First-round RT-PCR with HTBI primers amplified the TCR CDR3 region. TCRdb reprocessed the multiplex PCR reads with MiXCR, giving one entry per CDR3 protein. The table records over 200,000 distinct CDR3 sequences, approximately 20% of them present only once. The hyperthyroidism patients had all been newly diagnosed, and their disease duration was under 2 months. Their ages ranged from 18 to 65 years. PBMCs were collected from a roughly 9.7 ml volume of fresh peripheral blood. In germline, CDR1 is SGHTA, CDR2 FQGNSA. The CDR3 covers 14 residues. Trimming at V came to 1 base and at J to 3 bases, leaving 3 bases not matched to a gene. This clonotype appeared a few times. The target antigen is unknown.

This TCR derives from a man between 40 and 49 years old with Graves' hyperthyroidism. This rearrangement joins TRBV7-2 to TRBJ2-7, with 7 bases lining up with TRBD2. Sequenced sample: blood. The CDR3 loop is CASSLGEGYYEQYF. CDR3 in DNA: TGTGCCAGCAGCTTAGGGGAGGGCTACTACGAGCAGTACTTC.